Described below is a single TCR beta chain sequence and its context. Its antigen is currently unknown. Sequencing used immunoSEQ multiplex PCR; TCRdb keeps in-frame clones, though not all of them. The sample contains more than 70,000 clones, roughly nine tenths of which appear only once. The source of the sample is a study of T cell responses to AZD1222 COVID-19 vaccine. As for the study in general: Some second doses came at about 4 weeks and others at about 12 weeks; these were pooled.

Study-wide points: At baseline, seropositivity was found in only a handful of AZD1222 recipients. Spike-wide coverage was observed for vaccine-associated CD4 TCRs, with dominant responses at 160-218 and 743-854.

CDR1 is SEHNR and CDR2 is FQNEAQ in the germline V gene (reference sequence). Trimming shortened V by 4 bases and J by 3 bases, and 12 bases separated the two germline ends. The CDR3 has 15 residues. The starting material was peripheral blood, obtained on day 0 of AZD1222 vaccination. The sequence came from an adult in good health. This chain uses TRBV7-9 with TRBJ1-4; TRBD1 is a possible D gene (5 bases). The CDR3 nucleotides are TGTGCCAGCAGCTCCCCAGGGCATCCTAATGAAAAACTGTTTTTT. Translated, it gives CASSSPGHPNEKLFF. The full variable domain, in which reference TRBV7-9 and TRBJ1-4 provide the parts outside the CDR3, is DTGVSQNPRHKITKRGQNVTFRCDPISEHNRLYWYRQTLGQGPEFLTYFQNEAQLEKSRLLSDRFSAERPKGSFSTLEIQRTEQGDSAMYLCASSSPGHPNEKLFFGSGTQLSVL.